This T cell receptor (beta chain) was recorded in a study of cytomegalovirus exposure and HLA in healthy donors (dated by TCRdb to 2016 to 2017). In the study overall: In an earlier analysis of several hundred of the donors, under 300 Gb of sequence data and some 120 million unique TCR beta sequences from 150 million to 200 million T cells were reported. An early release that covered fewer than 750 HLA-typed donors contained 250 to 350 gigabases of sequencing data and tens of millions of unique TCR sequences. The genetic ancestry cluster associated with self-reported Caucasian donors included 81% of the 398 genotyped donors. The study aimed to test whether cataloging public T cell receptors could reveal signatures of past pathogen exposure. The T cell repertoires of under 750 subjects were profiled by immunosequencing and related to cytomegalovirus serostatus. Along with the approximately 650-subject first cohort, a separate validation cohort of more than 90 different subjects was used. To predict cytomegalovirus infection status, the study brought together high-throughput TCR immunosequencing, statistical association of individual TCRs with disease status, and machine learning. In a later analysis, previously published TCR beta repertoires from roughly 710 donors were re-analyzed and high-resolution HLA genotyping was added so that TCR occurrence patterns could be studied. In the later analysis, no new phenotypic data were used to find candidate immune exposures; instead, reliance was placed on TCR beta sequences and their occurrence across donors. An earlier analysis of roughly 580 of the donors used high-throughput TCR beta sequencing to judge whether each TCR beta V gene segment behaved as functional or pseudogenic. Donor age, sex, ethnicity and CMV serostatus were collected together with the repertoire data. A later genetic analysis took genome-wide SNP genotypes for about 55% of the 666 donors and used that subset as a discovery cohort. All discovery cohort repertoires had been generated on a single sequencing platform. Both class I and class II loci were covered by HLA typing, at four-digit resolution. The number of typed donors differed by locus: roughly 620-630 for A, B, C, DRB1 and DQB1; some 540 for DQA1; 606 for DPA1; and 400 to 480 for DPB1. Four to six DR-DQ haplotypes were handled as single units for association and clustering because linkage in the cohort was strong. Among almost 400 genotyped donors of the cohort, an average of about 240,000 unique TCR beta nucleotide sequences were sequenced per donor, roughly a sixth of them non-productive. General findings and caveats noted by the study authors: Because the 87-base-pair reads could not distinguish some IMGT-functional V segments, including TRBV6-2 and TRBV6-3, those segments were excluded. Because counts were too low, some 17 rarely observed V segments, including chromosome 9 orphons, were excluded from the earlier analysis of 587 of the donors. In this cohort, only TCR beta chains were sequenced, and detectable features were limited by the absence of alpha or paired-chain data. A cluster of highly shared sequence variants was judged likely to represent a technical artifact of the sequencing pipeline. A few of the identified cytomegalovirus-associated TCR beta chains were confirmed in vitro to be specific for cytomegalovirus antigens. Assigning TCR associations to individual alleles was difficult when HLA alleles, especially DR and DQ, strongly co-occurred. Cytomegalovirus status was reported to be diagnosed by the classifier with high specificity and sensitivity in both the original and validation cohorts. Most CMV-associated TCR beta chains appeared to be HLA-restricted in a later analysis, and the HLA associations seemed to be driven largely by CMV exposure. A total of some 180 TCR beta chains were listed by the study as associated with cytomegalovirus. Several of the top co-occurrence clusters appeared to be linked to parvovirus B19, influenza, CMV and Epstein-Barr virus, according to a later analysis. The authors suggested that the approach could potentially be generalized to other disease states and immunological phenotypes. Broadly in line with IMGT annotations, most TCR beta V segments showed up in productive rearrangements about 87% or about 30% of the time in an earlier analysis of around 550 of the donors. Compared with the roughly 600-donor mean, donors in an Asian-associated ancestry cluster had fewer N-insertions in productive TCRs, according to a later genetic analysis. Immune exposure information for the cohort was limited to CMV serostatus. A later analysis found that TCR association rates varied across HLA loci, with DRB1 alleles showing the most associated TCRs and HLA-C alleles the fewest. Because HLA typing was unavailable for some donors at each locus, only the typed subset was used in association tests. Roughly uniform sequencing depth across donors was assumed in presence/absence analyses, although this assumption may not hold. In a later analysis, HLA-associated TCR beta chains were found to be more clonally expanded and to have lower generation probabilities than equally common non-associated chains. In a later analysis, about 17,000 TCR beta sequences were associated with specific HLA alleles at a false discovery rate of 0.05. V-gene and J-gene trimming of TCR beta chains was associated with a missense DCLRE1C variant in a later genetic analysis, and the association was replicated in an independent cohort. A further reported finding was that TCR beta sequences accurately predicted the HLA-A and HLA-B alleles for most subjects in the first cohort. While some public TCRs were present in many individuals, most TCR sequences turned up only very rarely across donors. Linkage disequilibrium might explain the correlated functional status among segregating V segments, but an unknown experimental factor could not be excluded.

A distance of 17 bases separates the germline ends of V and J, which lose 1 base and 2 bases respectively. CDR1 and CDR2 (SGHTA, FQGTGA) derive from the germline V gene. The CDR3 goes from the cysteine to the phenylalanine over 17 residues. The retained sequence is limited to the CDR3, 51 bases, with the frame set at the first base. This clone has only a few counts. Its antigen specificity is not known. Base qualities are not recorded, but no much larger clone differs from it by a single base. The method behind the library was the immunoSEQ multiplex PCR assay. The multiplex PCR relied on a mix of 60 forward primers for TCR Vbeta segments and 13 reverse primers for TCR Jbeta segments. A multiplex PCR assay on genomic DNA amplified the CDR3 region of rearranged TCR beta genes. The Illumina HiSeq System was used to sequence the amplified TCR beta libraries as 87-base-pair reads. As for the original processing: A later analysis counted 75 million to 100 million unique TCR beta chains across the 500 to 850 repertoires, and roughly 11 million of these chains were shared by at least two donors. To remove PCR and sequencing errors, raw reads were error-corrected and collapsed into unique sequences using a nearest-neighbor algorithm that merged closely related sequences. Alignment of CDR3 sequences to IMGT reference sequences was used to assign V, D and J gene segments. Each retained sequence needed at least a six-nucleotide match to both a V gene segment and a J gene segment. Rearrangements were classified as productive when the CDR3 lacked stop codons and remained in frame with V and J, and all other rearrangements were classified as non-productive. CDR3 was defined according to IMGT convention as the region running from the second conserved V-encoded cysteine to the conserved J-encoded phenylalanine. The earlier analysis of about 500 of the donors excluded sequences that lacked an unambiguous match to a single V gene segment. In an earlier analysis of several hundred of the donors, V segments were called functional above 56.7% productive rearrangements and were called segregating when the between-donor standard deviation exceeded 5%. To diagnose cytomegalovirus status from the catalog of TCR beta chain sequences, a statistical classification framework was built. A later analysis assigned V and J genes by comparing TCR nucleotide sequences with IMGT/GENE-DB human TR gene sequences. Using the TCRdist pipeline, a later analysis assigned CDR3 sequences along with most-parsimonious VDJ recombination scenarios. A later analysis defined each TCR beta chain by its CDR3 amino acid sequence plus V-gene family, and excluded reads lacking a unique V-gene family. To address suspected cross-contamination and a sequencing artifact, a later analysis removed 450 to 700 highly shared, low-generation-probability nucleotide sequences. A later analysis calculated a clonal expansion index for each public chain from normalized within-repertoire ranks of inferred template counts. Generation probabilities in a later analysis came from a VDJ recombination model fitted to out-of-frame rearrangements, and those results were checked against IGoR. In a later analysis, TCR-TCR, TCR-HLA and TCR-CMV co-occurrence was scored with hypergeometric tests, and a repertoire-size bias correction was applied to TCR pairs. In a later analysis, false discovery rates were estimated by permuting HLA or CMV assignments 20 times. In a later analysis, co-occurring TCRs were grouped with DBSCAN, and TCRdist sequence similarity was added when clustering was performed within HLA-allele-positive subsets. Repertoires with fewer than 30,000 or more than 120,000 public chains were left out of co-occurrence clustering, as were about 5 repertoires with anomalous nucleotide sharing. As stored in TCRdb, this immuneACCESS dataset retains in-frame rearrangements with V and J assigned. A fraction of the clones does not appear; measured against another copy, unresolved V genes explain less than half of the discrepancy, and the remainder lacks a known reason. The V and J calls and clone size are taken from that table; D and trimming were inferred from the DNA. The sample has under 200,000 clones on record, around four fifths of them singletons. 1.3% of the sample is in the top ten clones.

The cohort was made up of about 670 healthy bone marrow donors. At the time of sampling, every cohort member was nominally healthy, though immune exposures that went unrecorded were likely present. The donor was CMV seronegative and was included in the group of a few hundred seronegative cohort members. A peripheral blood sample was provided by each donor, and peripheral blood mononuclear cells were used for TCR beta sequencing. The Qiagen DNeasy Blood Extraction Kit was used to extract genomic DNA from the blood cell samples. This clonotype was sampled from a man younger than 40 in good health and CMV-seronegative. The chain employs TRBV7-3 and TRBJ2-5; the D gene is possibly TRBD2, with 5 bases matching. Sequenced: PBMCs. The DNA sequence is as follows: TGTGCCAGCAGCTTAAATCGGGGTGGGCAGAGGCAAGAGACCCAGTACTTC. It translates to CASSLNRGGQRQETQYF.